This T cell receptor beta chain was sequenced during a study of T cell changes during pregnancy in multiple sclerosis (dated by TCRdb to about 2019). Notes on the research overall: The study examined how the T cell repertoire changed over the course of pregnancy in women with multiple sclerosis.

Points on this clone: What antigen it recognizes has not been identified. No much larger clonotype is one base removed from it; base qualities were not supplied.

Receptor libraries were prepared by the immunoSEQ multiplex PCR assay. The source is immuneACCESS, and TCRdb retained only in-frame sequences with V and J called. Part of the clones is not carried over; for the studies checked, unresolved V genes explain less than half of this, and the remainder is unexplained. The sample records some 85,000 clones, nearly 95% of which are singletons. Clones ranked in the top ten supply 1.1% of the sample. Spanning cysteine to phenylalanine, the CDR3 consists of 16 amino acids. Only the CDR3 portion is preserved as DNA: 48 bases, with reading frame beginning at the first base. V ends up 6 bases short and J 8 bases short, with an unmatched junction base count of 13. The germline V gene yields MRHNA for CDR1 and SNTAGT for CDR2.

The sample in question was peripheral blood, obtained in the second trimester of pregnancy. The TCR sequence derives from a female donor with multiple sclerosis, enrolled in a pregnancy study. The V gene is TRBV6-4 and the J gene is TRBJ2-1, with 10 bases matching TRBD2. The CDR3 reads CASSPGLAYSVHEQFF. Read as DNA, the sequence is TGTGCCAGCAGCCCGGGACTAGCGTATTCAGTCCATGAGCAGTTCTTC.